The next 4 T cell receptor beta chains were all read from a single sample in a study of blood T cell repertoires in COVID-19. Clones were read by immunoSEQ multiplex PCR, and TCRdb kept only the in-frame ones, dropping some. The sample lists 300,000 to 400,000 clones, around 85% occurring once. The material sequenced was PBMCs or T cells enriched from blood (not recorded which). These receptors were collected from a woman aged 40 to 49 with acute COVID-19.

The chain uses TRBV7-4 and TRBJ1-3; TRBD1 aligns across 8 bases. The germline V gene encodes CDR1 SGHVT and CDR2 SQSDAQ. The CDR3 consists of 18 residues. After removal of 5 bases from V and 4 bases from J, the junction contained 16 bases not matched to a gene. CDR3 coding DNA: TGTGCCAGCAGCGACTACGACAGGGGACGGGTTTGGGGAAACACCATATATTTT. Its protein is CASSDYDRGRVWGNTIYF. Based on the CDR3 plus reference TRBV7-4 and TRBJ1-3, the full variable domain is GAGVSQSPRYKVAKRGRDVALRCDSISGHVTLYWYRQTLGQGSEVLTYSQSDAQRDKSGRPSGRFSAERPERSVSTLKIQRTEQGDSAVYLCASSDYDRGRVWGNTIYFGEGSWLTVV.

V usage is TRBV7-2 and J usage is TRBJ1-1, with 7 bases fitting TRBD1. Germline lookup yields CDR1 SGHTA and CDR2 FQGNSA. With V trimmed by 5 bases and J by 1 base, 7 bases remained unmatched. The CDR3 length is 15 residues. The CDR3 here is CASSPQQGRNTEAFF. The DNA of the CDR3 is TGTGCCAGCAGCCCACAACAGGGGAGGAACACTGAAGCTTTCTTT.

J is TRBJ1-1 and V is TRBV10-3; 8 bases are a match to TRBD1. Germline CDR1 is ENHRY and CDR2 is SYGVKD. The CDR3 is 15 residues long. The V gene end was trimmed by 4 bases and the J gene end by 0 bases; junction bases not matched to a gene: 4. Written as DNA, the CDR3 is TGTGCCATCAGTGCCTCACAGGGGGTGAACACTGAAGCTTTCTTT. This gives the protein CAISASQGVNTEAFF.

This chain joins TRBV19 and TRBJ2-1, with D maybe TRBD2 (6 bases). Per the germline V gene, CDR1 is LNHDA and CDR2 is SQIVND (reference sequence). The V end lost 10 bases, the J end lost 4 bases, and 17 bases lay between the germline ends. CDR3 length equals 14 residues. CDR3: CATTERGLYNEQFF. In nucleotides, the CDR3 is TGTGCCACGACCGAACGGGGACTTTACAATGAGCAGTTCTTC.